The 29 T cell receptor beta chains below come from one sample, sequenced in a study of CD8 T cells in ankylosing spondylitis. General study points: Typical of ankylosing spondylitis blood, it appeared, was a TCR beta motif of under 10 highly homologous variants.

For these TCRs, the target antigens are not known. TCRdb processed the 5' RACE reads anew with MiXCR; each CDR3 protein has one entry. The data show 220,000 or so distinct CDR3 sequences, approximately 16% seen once. The sequencing input was blood, either unsorted or a sorted T cell fraction (not recorded which). The receptors come from a male donor with ankylosing spondylitis.

The chain links TRBV11-2 to TRBJ2-1; a weak D match, TRBD2 (7 bases). CDR1 and CDR2 from the germline V gene are SGHAT and FQNNGV. Trimming left V 1 base short and J 1 base short, with 17 bases between. The CDR3 spans 18 residues. The chain's CDR3 is CASSLGYWGRGSYNEQFF. CDR3 in DNA: TGTGCCAGCAGCTTAGGGTACTGGGGGAGGGGGTCCTACAATGAGCAGTTCTTC.

This clonotype was detected a few times. J is TRBJ2-7 and V is TRBV7-9; 9 bases agree with TRBD1. CDR1 and CDR2 (germline): SEHNR, FQNEAQ (reference sequence). Trimming at V came to 1 base and at J to 5 bases, leaving 9 bases not matched to a gene. This CDR3 spans 16 amino acids. This CDR3 is CASSLGGTGTRNEQYF. DNA of the CDR3: TGTGCCAGCAGCTTAGGTGGGACAGGGACGAGGAACGAGCAGTACTTC. The full variable domain, rest sourced from reference TRBV7-9 and TRBJ2-7, is DTGVSQNPRHKITKRGQNVTFRCDPISEHNRLYWYRQTLGQGPEFLTYFQNEAQLEKSRLLSDRFSAERPKGSFSTLEIQRTEQGDSAMYLCASSLGGTGTRNEQYFGPGTRLTVT.

The rearrangement joins TRBV4-1 to TRBJ1-2; possibly TRBD1 for D (6 bases). Germline values: CDR1 MGHRA, CDR2 YSYEKL. The CDR3 extends over 15 amino acids. V was shortened by 0 bases and J by 4 bases, with 12 bases between the two germline ends. This CDR3 is CASSQDRTAIYGYTF. CDR3 DNA: TGCGCCAGCAGCCAAGATCGGACAGCGATCTATGGCTACACCTTC.

This sequence joins TRBV28 and TRBJ1-4; D perhaps matches TRBD1 (6 bases). V gave up 5 bases and J gave up 5 bases, with 15 bases separating them. This CDR3 is 15 amino acids long. Germline V gene sequence: CDR1 MDHEN, CDR2 SYDVKM. Here the CDR3 reads CASSPPGVTNEKLFF. CDR3 sequence (DNA): TGTGCCAGCAGTCCCCCAGGGGTAACCAATGAAAAACTGTTTTTT.

The chain is built from TRBV7-6 and TRBJ2-2, with TRBD2 matching 11 bases. Germline CDR1 and CDR2: SGHVS and FNYEAQ. The CDR3 loop spans 18 amino acids. The ends lost 1 base at V and 2 bases at J; junction bases unmatched: 6. The CDR3 loop is CASSLVMGLAVNTGELFF. Here the CDR3 DNA reads TGTGCCAGCAGCTTAGTGATGGGACTAGCGGTTAACACCGGGGAGCTGTTTTTT.

The chain links TRBV7-9 to TRBJ2-1, with 7 bases identical to TRBD1. Germline V gives CDR1 SEHNR, CDR2 FQNEAQ (reference sequence). The CDR3 is 15 amino acids. The V gene end was trimmed by 3 bases and the J gene end by 7 bases; junction bases not matched to a gene: 9. CDR3 sequence (DNA): TGTGCCAGCAGCTTCGAAGGGGGCTCTACAAATGAGCAGTTCTTC. Amino acids: CASSFEGGSTNEQFF.

The gene calls are TRBV7-9 and TRBJ1-2; D ambiguous. In germline, CDR1 is SEHNR, CDR2 FQNEAQ (reference sequence). This CDR3 comprises 11 residues. V dropped 4 bases and J dropped 10 bases, with 10 bases sitting between them. This CDR3 is CASSSSDDYTF. CDR3 bases: TGTGCCAGCAGCTCCTCCGATGACTACACCTTC.

The chain combines TRBV12-3 or TRBV12-4 with TRBJ2-2, with 9 bases matching TRBD2. V was pared by 5 bases and J by 3 bases, with 4 bases of the junction left unmatched. This CDR3 spans 15 amino acids. CDR3 DNA: TGTGCCAGCAGTCCTAGCGGGGTCTACACCGGGGAGCTGTTTTTT. Protein product: CASSPSGVYTGELFF.

The chain couples TRBV28 to TRBJ1-1, with TRBD1 matching 8 bases. J lost 3 bases, V lost 4 bases, and 4 bases had no gene match. The CDR3 has 14 residues. The germline V gene encodes CDR1 MDHEN and CDR2 SYDVKM. CDR3 protein: CASSSRGRHTEAFF. Written as DNA, the CDR3 is TGTGCCAGCAGTTCCAGGGGGCGGCACACTGAAGCTTTCTTT.

The genes are TRBV4-3 and TRBJ1-2, with D unclear. This CDR3 has 14 residues. From germline, CDR1 is LGHNA and CDR2 YSLEER. Between the trimmed V and J ends, which lost 0 bases and 5 bases, there was a span of 10 bases. In nucleotides, the CDR3 is TGCGCCAGCAGCCAAGATCTATCCGGGTATGGCTACACCTTC. Encoded protein: CASSQDLSGYGYTF.

The DNA for the CDR3 is TGTGCCAGCAGTCTCACTAGCGGGAGCTTCTACAATGAGCAGTTCTTC. Protein: CASSLTSGSFYNEQFF. The chain uses TRBV14 and TRBJ2-1; the match to TRBD2 covers 11 bases. This CDR3 comprises 16 residues. Trimming at V came to 6 bases and at J to 3 bases, leaving 7 bases not matched to a gene. In germline, CDR1 is SGHDN, CDR2 FVKESK.

This clonotype turned up a few times. V is TRBV4-1 and J is TRBJ2-2; TRBD2 aligns across 7 bases. V shed 3 bases, J shed 5 bases, and the junction held 9 bases outside the gene matches. CDR3 length equals 16 residues. Germline-derived CDR1 and CDR2 are MGHRA and YSYEKL. CDR3 nucleotide sequence: TGCGCCAGCAGCCACCCCGGCAGGGAGGGAACCGGGGAGCTGTTTTTT. Protein sequence: CASSHPGREGTGELFF.

The chain links TRBV6-2 or TRBV6-3 to TRBJ2-7; D might be TRBD2 (5 bases). Germline V gene sequence: CDR1 MNHEY, CDR2 SVGEGT. V was clipped by 0 bases and J by 2 bases, with 5 bases between them. The CDR3 runs 13 residues. CDR3 sequence: CASSYSEAYEQYF. CDR3 nucleotides: TGTGCCAGCAGTTACTCGGAGGCCTACGAGCAGTACTTC.

This chain links TRBV29-1 with TRBJ1-2; D unresolved. The CDR3 extends over 14 amino acids. Trimming stripped 4 bases from V and 4 bases from J, with 16 bases between. Germline loops: CDR1 SQVTM, CDR2 ANQGSEA. The DNA for the CDR3 is TGCAGCGTTGCTTTATCCGTAGCCCCCTATGGCTACACCTTC. The encoded protein is CSVALSVAPYGYTF.

CDR3 residues: CASRHIGELFF. The CDR3 DNA sequence: TGTGCCAGCAGGCATATCGGGGAGCTGTTTTTT. The chain combines TRBV7-9 with TRBJ2-2; D is ambiguous. CDR3 length: 11 residues. Per the germline V gene, CDR1 is SEHNR and CDR2 is FQNEAQ (reference sequence). The ends were cut back, 6 bases at V and 7 bases at J, with 6 bases in the middle.

The rearrangement uses TRBV7-6 and TRBJ2-7, with D possibly called TRBD1 or TRBD2 (5 bases each). The V gene's germline CDR1 is SGHVS and CDR2 FNYEAQ. V was shortened by 5 bases and J by 0 bases, with 14 bases between the two germline ends. The CDR3 has 15 amino acids. The CDR3 reads CASSLNPGRSYEQYF. CDR3 DNA sequence: TGTGCCAGCAGCCTCAACCCGGGACGCTCCTACGAGCAGTACTTC.

This clonotype was picked up a small number of times. This sequence joins TRBV6-1 and TRBJ1-4; 7 nucleotides agree with TRBD1. J was trimmed by 7 bases and V by 1 base; bases with no gene match: 6. CDR1 is MNHNS and CDR2 is SASEGT in the germline V gene. The CDR3 loop spans 15 amino acids. This chain's CDR3 is CASSEGQGIREKLFF. For the CDR3, the DNA is TGTGCCAGCAGTGAAGGACAGGGCATCCGTGAAAAACTGTTTTTT.

This rearrangement joins TRBV29-1 to TRBJ2-5; perhaps TRBD1 as D (6 bases). This CDR3 is 15 amino acids long. V was cut by 3 bases and J by 5 bases, with 19 bases left in between. Germline CDR1 is SQVTM and CDR2 is ANQGSEA. As DNA, the CDR3 is TGCAGCGTTGACGTCAGGGGTCTCCCGGGGGAGACCCAGTACTTC. It codes for CSVDVRGLPGETQYF.

This clonotype appeared a few times. V usage is TRBV4-1 and J usage is TRBJ1-5; D is undetermined. With 1 base removed from V and 4 bases from J, the gap between germline ends came to 11 bases. The length of the CDR3 is 15 residues. Germline loops: CDR1 MGHRA, CDR2 YSYEKL. CDR3 residues: CASSQAVGSNQPQHF. In DNA form, the CDR3 reads TGCGCCAGCAGCCAAGCCGTAGGGTCAAATCAGCCCCAGCATTTT.

This clonotype was detected many times. The chain couples TRBV4-3 to TRBJ2-1; D uncertain. Germline V lookup: CDR1 LGHNA, CDR2 YSLEER. Trimming removed 0 bases at V and 0 bases at J, with 9 bases between. The CDR3 is 16 amino acids. DNA of the CDR3: TGCGCCAGCAGCCAAGAGCGTGAGTACTCCTACAATGAGCAGTTCTTC. Its protein is CASSQEREYSYNEQFF.

This clonotype showed up just once. The CDR3 DNA sequence: TGTGCCAGCAGCTCCCTGTCGGAATTGGAGCAGTACTTC. Amino acids: CASSSLSELEQYF. The chain links TRBV7-9 to TRBJ2-7; D unclear. This CDR3 has 13 amino acids. Germline values: CDR1 SEHNR, CDR2 FQNEAQ (reference sequence). V was shortened by 4 bases and J by 7 bases, with 14 bases between the two germline ends.

The J gene is TRBJ1-5, the V gene TRBV28; 7 bases match TRBD1. There are 15 residues in the CDR3. Germline trimming cut 5 bases from V and 4 bases from J; bases unmatched to any gene: 8. The germline V gene has CDR1 MDHEN and CDR2 SYDVKM. This CDR3 reads CASSTDRASNQPQHF. CDR3 coding DNA: TGTGCCAGCAGTACCGACAGGGCGTCAAATCAGCCCCAGCATTTT.

The sample holds one count of this clonotype. This rearrangement joins TRBV19 to TRBJ2-1; the D gene is possibly TRBD2 (7 bases). Trimming removed 7 bases from V and 3 bases from J, with 19 bases in between. This CDR3 region has 16 residues. Germline V lookup: CDR1 LNHDA, CDR2 SQIVND (reference sequence). The CDR3 nucleotides are TGTGCCAGTACTCATCCCCGGGGGGCATTCTACAATGAGCAGTTCTTC. Its translation is CASTHPRGAFYNEQFF. Complete variable domain (other parts from reference TRBV19 and TRBJ2-1): DGGITQSPKYLFRKEGQNVTLSCEQNLNHDAMYWYRQDPGQGLRLIYYSQIVNDFQKGDIAEGYSVSREKKESFPLTVTSAQKNPTAFYLCASTHPRGAFYNEQFFGPGTRLTVL.

The chain is built from TRBV6-5 and TRBJ2-3; 10 bases fit TRBD2. V dropped 0 bases and J dropped 4; count of bases not matched to a gene: 7. The CDR3 has 17 residues. CDR1 is MNHEY and CDR2 is SVGAGI in the germline V gene. For the CDR3, the DNA is TGTGCCAGCAGTTACTCCTCGCTAGCGGGGGACGCAGATACGCAGTATTTT. Protein product: CASSYSSLAGDADTQYF.

The sample holds a few counts of this clonotype. This chain uses TRBV7-9 with TRBJ1-4; 9 positions agree with TRBD1. This CDR3 spans 17 amino acids. Looked up from germline, CDR1 is SEHNR and CDR2 is FQNEAQ (reference sequence). V lost 5 bases to trimming and J lost 7 bases; unmatched junction nucleotides: 14. CDR3 DNA: TGTGCCAGCAGCCCCCCTATCGAAACAGGGGGCTCTGAAAAACTGTTTTTT. It is translated as CASSPPIETGGSEKLFF.

V is TRBV15 and J is TRBJ1-4, with 9 positions matching TRBD1. CDR1 is LNHNV, CDR2 YYDKDF, per germline (reference sequence). J lost 1 base, V lost 3 bases, and 9 bases had no gene match. The length of the CDR3 is 18 residues. In DNA, the CDR3 is TGTGCCACCAGCAGGCCGGCCGGGACAGGGTTAACTAATGAAAAACTGTTTTTT. Translating gives CATSRPAGTGLTNEKLFF. The full variable domain, completed using reference TRBV15 and TRBJ1-4, is DAMVIQNPRYQVTQFGKPVTLSCSQTLNHNVMYWYQQKSSQAPKLLFHYYDKDFNNEADTPDNFQSRRPNTSFCFLDIRSPGLGDTAMYLCATSRPAGTGLTNEKLFFGSGTQLSVL.

Many counts were recorded for this clonotype. The CDR3 DNA reads as TGCGCCAGCAGCCAGGGACTAGGCTACAATGAGCAGTTCTTC. It specifies CASSQGLGYNEQFF. This sequence joins TRBV4-1 and TRBJ2-1, with 8 bases fitting TRBD2. The CDR3 is made up of 14 amino acids. Trimming removed 3 bases from V and 3 bases from J; junction bases left unmatched: 1. CDR1 is MGHRA, CDR2 YSYEKL, per germline.

This chain uses TRBV7-8 with TRBJ2-1; no firm D call. Germline V CDR1 and CDR2: SGHVS, FQNEAQ. V lost 1 base to trimming and J lost 0 bases, with 10 bases between them. There are 16 residues in the CDR3. CDR3 sequence: CASSLGVRTSYNEQFF. The CDR3 bases are TGTGCCAGCAGCTTAGGTGTACGTACCTCCTACAATGAGCAGTTCTTC.

This clonotype occurred a few times. V usage is TRBV28 and J usage is TRBJ2-1, with D possibly being TRBD2 (6 bases). The V end was cut by 1 base, the J end by 7 bases, with 11 bases between. CDR3 size: 14 residues. In germline, CDR1 is MDHEN, CDR2 SYDVKM. The CDR3 sequence: CASSLLIRGNEQFF. The CDR3 nucleotides are TGTGCCAGCAGTTTATTGATTCGGGGGAATGAGCAGTTCTTC.